This record concerns one TCR beta chain sequence. The record originates from a study of blood T cells in healthy people across ages. V was trimmed by 0 bases and J by 3 bases, leaving 13 bases between them. Per the germline V gene, CDR1 is DFQATT and CDR2 is SNEGSKA (reference sequence). This CDR3 is 15 amino acids long. A second roughly 6 to 11 cycle PCR used barcoded and J-beta primers. Each CDR3 protein is one row after TCRdb ran MiXCR on the 5' RACE reads. Of about 640,000 distinct CDR3 sequences listed, approximately 30% were seen once; the top ten hold around 16%. The receptor was isolated from an elderly woman in good health. The material sequenced was blood. V usage is TRBV20-1 and J usage is TRBJ2-3; D possibly matches TRBD1 or TRBD2 (6 bases each). CDR3: CSARDLRGGTDTQYF. Written as DNA, the CDR3 is TGCAGTGCTAGAGATCTCCGAGGGGGGACAGATACGCAGTATTTT.